Below are 31 T cell receptor beta chains sequenced from a single sample in a study of response to subunit inactivated influenza vaccine. Each CDR3 protein gets one entry after TCRdb re-called the RT-PCR reads with MiXCR. The top ten clones hold approximately 1.9% of a sample with fewer than 550,000 distinct CDR3 sequences, about 25% of them seen once. The input for sequencing was CD4+ T cells sorted from PBMCs, taken 4 to 6 days after vaccination. Every receptor here comes from a man aged 45 to 65 who received an inactivated influenza vaccine.

The CDR3 spells CASSGQGAGQPQHF. In DNA form, the CDR3 reads TGTGCCAGCAGCGGACAGGGGGCCGGTCAGCCCCAGCATTTT. This chain uses TRBV6-2 or TRBV6-3 with TRBJ1-5; 11 nucleotides align to TRBD1. The CDR3 is 14 residues long. V gave up 6 bases and J gave up 6 bases; unmatched junction bases: 4. CDR1 is MNHEY, CDR2 SVGEGT, per germline.

This clonotype was recorded many times. One end of the junction does not line up with germline, which may come from a read error. This rearrangement joins TRBV5-1 to TRBJ2-1; TRBD1 is a possible D gene (5 bases). The CDR3 sequence is 13 residues long. The V gene's germline CDR1 is SGHRS and CDR2 YFSETQ. The DNA for the CDR3 is TGTGCCAGCAGTTTAGGGGATTACAATGAGCAGTTCTTC. It is translated as CASSLGDYNEQFF.

This chain links TRBV7-2 with TRBJ2-5, with 14 nucleotides matching TRBD2. Germline V lookup: CDR1 SGHTA, CDR2 FQGNSA. V shed 5 bases and J 5 bases; nucleotides not matched to a gene: 7. There are 16 residues in the CDR3. CDR3 sequence (DNA): TGTGCCAGCAGCCCGGGGGGACTAGCGGGAGTGGAGACCCAGTACTTC. It is translated as CASSPGGLAGVETQYF.

This clonotype has ten or more counts. V usage is TRBV5-5 and J usage is TRBJ1-5, with D unclear. The CDR3 runs 13 residues. V dropped 0 bases and J dropped 5 bases, with 6 bases sitting between them. The V gene's germline CDR1 is SGHKS and CDR2 YYEKEE (reference sequence). CDR3 in DNA: TGTGCCAGCAGCTTGGCGGAGTATCAGCCCCAGCATTTT. This gives the protein CASSLAEYQPQHF.

This clonotype was observed a handful of times. The chain joins TRBV29-1 to TRBJ1-4; 9 bases agree with TRBD1. Germline CDR1 and CDR2: SQVTM and ANQGSEA. V shed 6 bases, J shed 6 bases, and the junction held 5 bases outside the gene matches. CDR3 size: 13 residues. In nucleotides, the CDR3 is TGCAGCGTCGCCCGGGACAGGGATGAAAAACTGTTTTTT. Protein product: CSVARDRDEKLFF. Filled out from reference TRBV29-1 and TRBJ1-4, the complete variable domain reads SAVISQKPSRDICQRGTSLTIQCQVDSQVTMMFWYRQQPGQSLTLIATANQGSEATYESGFVIDKFPISRPNLTFSTLTVSNMSPEDSSIYLCSVARDRDEKLFFGSGTQLSVL.

V usage is TRBV5-1 and J usage is TRBJ2-3; D possibly corresponds to TRBD2 (6 bases). This CDR3 spans 16 amino acids. V lost 0 bases and J lost 0, with 11 bases in between. Germline CDR1 reads SGHRS; CDR2 reads YFSETQ. The CDR3 spells CASSLGLASSTDTQYF. DNA for the CDR3: TGCGCCAGCAGCTTGGGGCTAGCGTCTAGCACAGATACGCAGTATTTT.

In its sample, this clonotype was seen a few times. The chain is built from TRBV14 and TRBJ2-7, with TRBD2 as a possible D gene (5 bases). The germline V gene encodes CDR1 SGHDN and CDR2 FVKESK. This CDR3 contains 13 residues. The germline V and J ends were trimmed by 0 bases and 9 bases, with 12 bases remaining between them. The CDR3, as DNA: TGTGCCAGCAGCCAAGACAGGACCGGAGGGCAGTACTTC. Residues: CASSQDRTGGQYF. Supplemented by reference TRBV14 and TRBJ2-7, the full variable domain reads EAGVTQFPSHSVIEKGQTVTLRCDPISGHDNLYWYRRVMGKEIKFLLHFVKESKQDESGMPNNRFLAERTGGTYSTLKVQPAELEDSGVYFCASSQDRTGGQYFGPGTRLTVT.

This clonotype was found a few times. The V and J genes are TRBV7-8 and TRBJ2-5; the match to TRBD2 covers 7 bases. Germline V CDR1 and CDR2: SGHVS, FQNEAQ. After removal of 7 bases from V and 3 bases from J, the junction contained 17 bases not matched to a gene. This CDR3 region has 17 residues. CDR3 sequence (DNA): TGTGCCAGCATGCGAATATTAGCGGGCAAACCAAAAGAGACCCAGTACTTC. Amino acid sequence: CASMRILAGKPKETQYF.

This chain links TRBV10-3 with TRBJ1-1; TRBD1 matches 9 bases. The CDR3 consists of 13 residues. Germline assignment: CDR1 ENHRY and CDR2 SYGVKD. The V and J ends lost 10 bases and 4 bases, in that order; junction bases with no gene match: 7. The CDR3 protein is CATRTGEGTEAFF. DNA of the CDR3: TGTGCCACCCGGACAGGGGAGGGCACTGAAGCTTTCTTT.

The chain employs TRBV6-2 or TRBV6-3 and TRBJ2-7, with 7 bases identical to TRBD2. J was trimmed by 6 bases and V by 6 bases; bases with no gene match: 11. CDR1 is MNHEY and CDR2 is SVGEGT in the germline V gene. This CDR3 is built from 14 residues. The CDR3, as DNA: TGTGCCAGCAGCCACCCGGGAGGATCGAGCGAGCAGTACTTC. Residues: CASSHPGGSSEQYF.

The chain carries TRBV6-2 or TRBV6-3 and TRBJ1-1; no firm D call. The CDR3 extends over 14 amino acids. Germline V gene sequence: CDR1 MNHEY, CDR2 SVGEGT. Trimming stripped 7 bases from V and 6 bases from J, with 18 bases between. CDR3: CASTLWEGSPEAFF. As DNA, the CDR3 is TGTGCCAGCACGCTGTGGGAGGGTAGCCCTGAAGCTTTCTTT.

V gene TRBV20-1 combines with J gene TRBJ2-5, with 7 bases identical to TRBD1. Germline V gene lookup returns CDR1 DFQATT and CDR2 SNEGSKA (reference sequence). With 6 bases clipped from V and 4 bases from J, the junction kept 14 bases outside the gene matches. The length of the CDR3 is 15 residues. CDR3 amino acids: CSASPSETGRETQYF. The CDR3 region has the DNA TGCAGTGCCTCTCCCTCCGAGACAGGGCGAGAGACCCAGTACTTC.

The sample holds many counts of this clonotype. The chain employs TRBV18 and TRBJ2-1; D assignment may be TRBD1 or TRBD2 (5 bases each). With 8 bases removed from V and 2 bases from J, the gap between germline ends came to 13 bases. This CDR3 has 14 amino acids. In germline, CDR1 is KGHSH, CDR2 LQKENI. The CDR3 DNA reads as TGTGCCAGCAGTCCCGGGACGGCCTACAATGAGCAGTTCTTC. Amino acid sequence: CASSPGTAYNEQFF. Full variable domain (remainder filled in from reference TRBV18 and TRBJ2-1): NAGVMQNPRHLVRRRGQEARLRCSPMKGHSHVYWYRQLPEEGLKFMVYLQKENIIDESGMPKERFSAEFPKEGPSILRIQQVVRGDSAAYFCASSPGTAYNEQFFGPGTRLTVL.

V usage is TRBV7-2 and J usage is TRBJ1-5; 7 bases match TRBD1. Looked up from germline, CDR1 is SGHTA and CDR2 is FQGNSA. The V and J ends lost 1 base and 10 bases, in that order; junction bases with no gene match: 10. This CDR3 is built from 15 residues. The CDR3 is CASSLVEGARHPQHF. The CDR3, as DNA: TGTGCCAGCAGCTTAGTGGAGGGGGCTAGACATCCCCAGCATTTT.

This clonotype was observed a few times. The chain links TRBV7-6 to TRBJ2-6; the match to TRBD1 covers 11 bases. CDR3 length: 19 amino acids. J lost 0 bases, V lost 5 bases, and 9 bases had no gene match. Looked up from germline, CDR1 is SGHVS and CDR2 is FNYEAQ. The CDR3 spells CASSPWGTGGFSGANVLTF. The CDR3 DNA reads as TGTGCCAGCAGCCCCTGGGGGACAGGGGGTTTCTCTGGGGCCAACGTCCTGACTTTC. Full variable domain (rest looked up from reference TRBV7-6 and TRBJ2-6): GAGVSQSPRYKVTKRGQDVALRCDPISGHVSLYWYRQALGQGPEFLTYFNYEAQQDKSGLPNDRFSAERPEGSISTLTIQRTEQRDSAMYRCASSPWGTGGFSGANVLTFGAGSRLTVL.

V is TRBV28 and J is TRBJ2-1, with D perhaps TRBD1 (5 bases). Trimming removed 5 bases from V and 4 bases from J, with 12 bases in between. The CDR3 has 14 residues. The germline CDR1 and CDR2 sequences are MDHEN and SYDVKM. CDR3 residues: CASSRTLKYNEQFF. The CDR3 DNA is TGTGCCAGCAGTCGGACACTAAAGTACAATGAGCAGTTCTTC.

The table lists this clonotype with a few counts. V and J are TRBV15 and TRBJ2-7; D perhaps matches TRBD2 (5 bases). CDR3 length equals 14 residues. Germline CDR1 and CDR2: LNHNV and YYDKDF (reference sequence). The germline V and J ends were trimmed by 3 bases and 1 base, with 10 bases remaining between them. Here the CDR3 reads CATSRTRESYEQYF. CDR3 sequence (DNA): TGTGCCACCAGCAGGACGAGGGAGTCCTACGAGCAGTACTTC.

This CDR3 reads CASSLREGTDTQYF. The CDR3 nucleotides are TGTGCCAGCAGTTTAAGGGAGGGCACAGATACGCAGTATTTT. The chain employs TRBV12-3 or TRBV12-4 and TRBJ2-3; D may be TRBD2 (6 bases). The ends were cut back, 2 bases at V and 1 base at J, with 7 bases in the middle. The length of the CDR3 is 14 residues.

V gene TRBV10-3 combines with J gene TRBJ2-3, with 11 bases matching TRBD2. CDR1 ENHRY and CDR2 SYGVKD come from the germline V gene. After removal of 5 bases from V and 2 bases from J, the junction contained 3 bases not matched to a gene. The CDR3 runs to 15 residues. CDR3 loop: CAISPSGGITDTQYF. In DNA, the CDR3 is TGTGCCATCAGTCCTAGCGGGGGGATCACAGATACGCAGTATTTT.

V and J are TRBV6-8 and TRBJ2-1, with no clear D. The CDR3 totals 14 residues. Trimming stripped 7 bases from V and 5 bases from J, with 15 bases between. CDR1 and CDR2 (germline): MNHGY, SAAAGT. The CDR3 DNA sequence: TGTGCCAGCACTCACCGGGCCCGCAACAATGAGCAGTTCTTC. This encodes CASTHRARNNEQFF.

This clonotype was seen more than once but under ten times. The chain uses TRBV7-9 and TRBJ2-7; D is possibly TRBD1 (6 bases). Germline V gene lookup returns CDR1 SEHNR and CDR2 FQNEAQ (reference sequence). The CDR3 runs 17 residues. V was trimmed by 5 bases and J by 0 bases, leaving 20 bases between them. The chain's CDR3 is CASSGPPGHTNSYEQYF. The CDR3, as DNA: TGTGCCAGCAGCGGACCGCCGGGACATACAAACTCCTACGAGCAGTACTTC. Variable domain in full (rest from reference TRBV7-9 and TRBJ2-7): DTGVSQNPRHKITKRGQNVTFRCDPISEHNRLYWYRQTLGQGPEFLTYFQNEAQLEKSRLLSDRFSAERPKGSFSTLEIQRTEQGDSAMYLCASSGPPGHTNSYEQYFGPGTRLTVT.

V usage is TRBV12-3 or TRBV12-4 and J usage is TRBJ2-3, with D tentatively TRBD2 (6 bases). V shed 6 bases and J shed 1 base, with 14 bases lying between them. The CDR3 contains 15 residues. The CDR3 loop reads CASSPPGEGTDTQYF. CDR3 nucleotides: TGTGCCAGCAGCCCCCCCGGGGAGGGCACAGATACGCAGTATTTT.

This chain links TRBV28 with TRBJ2-1; 9 bases fit TRBD2. The germline CDR1 and CDR2 sequences are MDHEN and SYDVKM. This CDR3 is built from 14 residues. Trimming at V came to 6 bases and at J to 8 bases, leaving 8 bases not matched to a gene. Here the CDR3 reads CASRSGLAGYEQFF. In DNA form, the CDR3 reads TGTGCCAGCAGGTCGGGACTAGCTGGCTATGAGCAGTTCTTC.

This CDR3 is CASSPRLGQGAGNTIYF. For the CDR3, the DNA is TGTGCCAGCAGCCCAAGACTCGGACAGGGGGCAGGAAACACCATATATTTT. This rearrangement joins TRBV7-8 to TRBJ1-3; 11 nucleotides line up with TRBD1. The CDR3 covers 17 residues. J lost 4 bases, V lost 5 bases, and 10 bases had no gene match. The germline gives CDR1 SGHVS, CDR2 FQNEAQ.

This clonotype was counted a few times. The gene calls are TRBV20-1 and TRBJ2-2, with D possibly TRBD1 on 5 matching bases. V dropped 1 base and J dropped 1 base, with 13 bases sitting between them. CDR3 size: 16 residues. Germline V CDR1 and CDR2: DFQATT, SNEGSKA (reference sequence). CDR3 residues: CSARGKARENTGELFF. The CDR3 DNA reads as TGCAGTGCTAGAGGGAAGGCCAGGGAGAACACCGGGGAGCTGTTTTTT.

V is TRBV11-3 and J is TRBJ2-2, with D perhaps matching TRBD2 (5 bases). Trimming removed 5 bases from V and 2 bases from J, with 15 bases in between. The CDR3 covers 16 residues. The germline V gene encodes CDR1 SGHNT and CDR2 YENEEA. The CDR3: CASSPPGSVNTGELFF. The CDR3 nucleotides read TGTGCCAGCAGCCCCCCGGGTAGCGTAAACACCGGGGAGCTGTTTTTT.

V gene TRBV2 combines with J gene TRBJ2-5, with 9 nucleotides matching TRBD1. V lost 6 bases, J lost 3 bases, and 2 bases stayed unmatched. The V gene's germline CDR1 is SNHLY and CDR2 FYNNEI. This CDR3 is 13 amino acids long. For the CDR3, the DNA is TGTGCCAGCAGAAGGACAGGGGAAGAGACCCAGTACTTC. Amino acid sequence: CASRRTGEETQYF.

The CDR3 coding sequence is TGCGCCAGCAGCCTGACGCGAGCCCCCGACACCGGGGAGCTGTTTTTT. As protein: CASSLTRAPDTGELFF. This chain joins TRBV4-3 and TRBJ2-2; D call uncertain. Trimming removed 4 bases at V and 3 bases at J, with 15 bases between. CDR3 length: 16 amino acids. From germline, CDR1 is LGHNA and CDR2 YSLEER.

This clonotype was recorded a few times. This chain uses TRBV29-1 with TRBJ1-3, with TRBD1 matching over 7 bases. This CDR3 contains 13 residues. CDR1 is SQVTM and CDR2 is ANQGSEA in the germline V gene. J was trimmed by 4 bases and V by 8 bases; bases with no gene match: 8. The CDR3 reads CSSTGEAGNTIYF. The CDR3 DNA reads as TGCAGCAGTACAGGGGAAGCCGGAAACACCATATATTTT.

The table lists this clonotype with many counts. The chain carries TRBV29-1 and TRBJ2-5; 7 bases fit TRBD1. The CDR3 sequence is 13 residues long. Trimming cost V 6 bases and J 2 bases; bases outside gene matches: 6. Germline loops: CDR1 SQVTM, CDR2 ANQGSEA. The CDR3 coding sequence is TGCAGCGTCCGGGACAGCACACAAGAGACCCAGTACTTC. Protein: CSVRDSTQETQYF.

The chain couples TRBV5-1 to TRBJ2-3, with a possible D match to TRBD2 (5 bases). Looked up from germline, CDR1 is SGHRS and CDR2 is YFSETQ. The CDR3 extends over 13 amino acids. The germline V and J ends were trimmed by 1 base and 6 bases, with 9 bases remaining between them. CDR3 protein: CASSLRRRDTQYF. Here the CDR3 DNA reads TGCGCCAGCAGCTTGAGAAGGAGGGATACGCAGTATTTT.